These 19 T cell receptor beta chains were sequenced from one sample in a study of T cells after yellow fever vaccination. TCRdb independently ran MiXCR on the 5' RACE reads; one entry per CDR3 protein. The table includes around 310,000 distinct CDR3 sequences, approximately 9% detected once. The material was PBMCs, obtained on the day of the first yellow fever vaccination. Every receptor here comes from a man younger than 30 who received the YFV17D yellow fever vaccine.

The genes are TRBV18 and TRBJ2-3, with 9 bases aligning to TRBD2. The CDR3 loop spans 17 amino acids. Losses at the gene ends were 3 bases for V and 3 bases for J; bases not matched to a gene: 10. Per germline, CDR1 KGHSH and CDR2 LQKENI. The CDR3 here is CASSPFPSGARTDTQYF. CDR3 sequence (DNA): TGTGCCAGCTCACCCTTCCCTAGCGGGGCCAGGACAGATACGCAGTATTTT.

The V gene is TRBV4-2, the J gene TRBJ2-3, with 8 bases matching TRBD2. V dropped 1 base and J dropped 6; count of bases not matched to a gene: 15. Germline lookup yields CDR1 LGHNA and CDR2 YNFKEQ. The CDR3 is 18 residues long. CDR3: CASSQVGSLRGGRDTQYF. The CDR3 DNA is TGTGCCAGCAGCCAAGTTGGAAGTCTCCGGGGGGGCCGGGATACGCAGTATTTT.

This clonotype was observed a handful of times. The chain links TRBV4-2 to TRBJ2-7; D unclear. CDR1 and CDR2 (germline): LGHNA, YNFKEQ. There are 16 residues in the CDR3. V was cut by 0 bases and J by 0 bases, with 12 bases left in between. The CDR3 spells CASSQDPVMNSYEQYF. CDR3 DNA sequence: TGTGCCAGCAGCCAAGATCCGGTCATGAACTCCTACGAGCAGTACTTC.

The V call is TRBV7-2, the J call TRBJ1-2, with D maybe TRBD1 (6 bases). Trimming cost V 4 bases and J 6 bases, with 12 bases left between them. The germline V gene encodes CDR1 SGHTA and CDR2 FQGNSA. This CDR3 has 13 residues. In DNA form, the CDR3 reads TGTGCCAGCAGCTCCGGCAGGGGTGATGGCTACACCTTC. Amino acid sequence: CASSSGRGDGYTF.

This clonotype showed up just a few times. The chain links TRBV7-2 to TRBJ1-6; D unresolved. Germline CDR1 SGHTA, CDR2 FQGNSA. Trimming shortened V by 5 bases and J by 7 bases, and 12 bases separated the two germline ends. There are 14 residues in the CDR3. Written as DNA, the CDR3 is TGTGCCAGCAGCCCAGGACTCGGGAATTCACCCCTCCACTTT. Protein sequence: CASSPGLGNSPLHF.

This clonotype was seen only a few times. The gene calls are TRBV3-1 and TRBJ1-2; no clear D. Trimming pared 8 bases from V and 4 bases from J, leaving 11 bases between. This CDR3 is 12 amino acids long. Germline V gene lookup returns CDR1 LGHDT and CDR2 YNNKEL (reference sequence). In DNA, the CDR3 is TGTGCCAGCCGAGACTGGGCCTATGGCTACACCTTC. Translating it yields CASRDWAYGYTF.

This clonotype was counted only a few times. The chain uses TRBV20-1 and TRBJ1-2; possibly TRBD1 for D (6 bases). The germline gives CDR1 DFQATT, CDR2 SNEGSKA (reference sequence). V was clipped by 2 bases and J by 8 bases, with 15 bases between them. This CDR3 comprises 13 residues. The CDR3 here is CSARFQTGGGYTF. CDR3 bases: TGCAGTGCTAGATTCCAGACAGGAGGAGGCTACACCTTC.

CDR3 protein: CASSWSQYGYTF. In nucleotides, the CDR3 is TGTGCCAGTAGTTGGTCTCAGTATGGCTACACCTTC. This sequence joins TRBV19 and TRBJ1-2; D remains ambiguous. In germline, CDR1 is LNHDA, CDR2 SQIVND (reference sequence). With 5 bases removed from V and 5 bases from J, the gap between germline ends came to 9 bases. The length of the CDR3 is 12 residues.

The rearrangement uses TRBV5-1 and TRBJ2-5; 7 nucleotides align to TRBD1. Germline assignment: CDR1 SGHRS and CDR2 YFSETQ. The ends lost 5 bases at V and 6 bases at J; junction bases unmatched: 10. This CDR3 contains 14 residues. CDR3 in amino acids: CASSLTGDEKTQYF. The CDR3 region has the DNA TGCGCCAGCAGTCTTACAGGGGATGAGAAGACCCAGTACTTC.

This clonotype was recorded at least ten times. The V and J genes are TRBV7-2 and TRBJ2-5; D uncertain. V lost 2 bases and J 7 bases, leaving 5 bases between the germline ends. Germline CDR1 is SGHTA and CDR2 is FQGNSA. The CDR3 spans 11 residues. The CDR3 bases are TGTGCCAGCAGCTTACGCGGGACCCAGTACTTC. Its protein product is CASSLRGTQYF.

The rearrangement uses TRBV5-1 and TRBJ1-3; no definite D call. There are 15 residues in the CDR3. V was cut by 4 bases and J by 2 bases, with 13 bases left in between. Looked up from germline, CDR1 is SGHRS and CDR2 is YFSETQ. Here the CDR3 reads CASSPLGFTGNTIYF. CDR3 sequence (DNA): TGCGCCAGCAGCCCTTTGGGGTTTACTGGAAACACCATATATTTT.

This clonotype came up many times. V and J are TRBV19 and TRBJ2-7; D gene ambiguous. CDR3 length: 13 residues. The germline V and J ends were trimmed by 5 bases and 3 bases, with 11 bases remaining between them. Per germline, CDR1 LNHDA and CDR2 SQIVND (reference sequence). The CDR3 sequence: CASSPASNYEQYF. CDR3 sequence (DNA): TGTGCCAGTAGTCCTGCCAGCAACTACGAGCAGTACTTC.

The chain is built from TRBV6-1 and TRBJ1-6, with TRBD1 matching over 7 bases. The CDR3 contains 14 residues. After removal of 1 base from V and 10 bases from J, the junction contained 4 bases not matched to a gene. CDR1 and CDR2 (germline): MNHNS, SASEGT. The CDR3 reads CASSEGDSLSPLHF. The CDR3 nucleotides are TGTGCCAGCAGTGAAGGGGACAGTCTCTCACCCCTCCACTTT.

This chain joins TRBV7-6 and TRBJ1-6; D uncertain. Trimming cost V 1 base and J 0 bases, with 7 bases left between them. Germline V lookup: CDR1 SGHVS, CDR2 FNYEAQ. The CDR3 covers 16 residues. The DNA for the CDR3 is TGTGCCAGCAGCTTAGTGGGGAGCTCCTATAATTCACCCCTCCACTTT. This gives the protein CASSLVGSSYNSPLHF.

This clonotype was found a few times. This sequence joins TRBV20-1 and TRBJ2-5, with unresolved D. This CDR3 is 13 amino acids long. V was pared by 6 bases and J by 7 bases, with 18 bases between. Germline-derived CDR1 and CDR2 are DFQATT and SNEGSKA (reference sequence). Written as DNA, the CDR3 is TGCAGTGCGAGTGGGTCGCTCGGGCGGACCCAGTACTTC. Translation gives CSASGSLGRTQYF.

A few counts support this clonotype. This sequence joins TRBV7-8 and TRBJ2-3; D call uncertain. This CDR3 spans 14 amino acids. CDR1 and CDR2 (germline): SGHVS, FQNEAQ. Trimming cost V 1 base and J 4 bases, with 9 bases left between them. CDR3 loop: CASSLGLGSDTQYF. CDR3 in DNA: TGTGCCAGCAGCTTAGGACTGGGATCAGATACGCAGTATTTT.

This clonotype was counted only a few times. This chain links TRBV10-1 with TRBJ2-7; D is possibly TRBD1 (5 bases). The germline CDR1 and CDR2 sequences are WNHNN and SYGVQD (reference sequence). The CDR3 contains 9 residues. Trimming cost V 9 bases and J 6 bases, with 6 bases left between them. CDR3 amino acids: CARGVEQYV. CDR3 nucleotides: TGCGCCAGAGGGGTCGAGCAGTACGTC.

This clonotype was observed many times. The chain is built from TRBV11-2 and TRBJ1-1; unclear D gene. CDR3 length equals 11 residues. The germline V gene encodes CDR1 SGHAT and CDR2 FQNNGV. Trimming removed 5 bases from V and 12 bases from J, with 13 bases in between. CDR3 loop: CASSLSPETFF. As DNA, the CDR3 is TGTGCCAGCAGCCTTTCCCCCGAGACTTTCTTT. Supplemented by reference TRBV11-2 and TRBJ1-1, the full variable domain reads EAGVAQSPRYKIIEKRQSVAFWCNPISGHATLYWYQQILGQGPKLLIQFQNNGVVDDSQLPKDRFSAERLKGVDSTLKIQPAKLEDSAVYLCASSLSPETFFGQGTRLTVV.

This clonotype was counted only a few times. The chain employs TRBV6-1 and TRBJ2-3, with D possibly matching TRBD2 (6 bases). In germline, CDR1 is MNHNS, CDR2 SASEGT. The ends were cut back, 5 bases at V and 0 bases at J, with 15 bases in the middle. This CDR3 is 16 amino acids long. Written as DNA, the CDR3 is TGTGCCAGCAGTAGCCTCGGGGGAGAAAGCACAGATACGCAGTATTTT. Protein sequence: CASSSLGGESTDTQYF.